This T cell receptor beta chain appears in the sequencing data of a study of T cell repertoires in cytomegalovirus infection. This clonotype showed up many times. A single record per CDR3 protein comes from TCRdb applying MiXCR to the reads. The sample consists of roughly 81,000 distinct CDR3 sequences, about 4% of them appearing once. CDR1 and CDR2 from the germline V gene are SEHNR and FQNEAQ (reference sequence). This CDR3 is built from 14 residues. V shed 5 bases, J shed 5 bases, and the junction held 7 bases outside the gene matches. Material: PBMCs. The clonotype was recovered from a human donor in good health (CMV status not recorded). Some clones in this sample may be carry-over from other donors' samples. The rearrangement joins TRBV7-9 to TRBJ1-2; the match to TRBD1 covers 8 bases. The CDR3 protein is CASSPGQGKYGYTF. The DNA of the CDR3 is TGTGCCAGCAGCCCCGGACAGGGAAAGTATGGCTACACCTTC. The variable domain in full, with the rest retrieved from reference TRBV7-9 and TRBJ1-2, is DTGVSQNPRHKITKRGQNVTFRCDPISEHNRLYWYRQTLGQGPEFLTYFQNEAQLEKSRLLSDRFSAERPKGSFSTLEIQRTEQGDSAMYLCASSPGQGKYGYTFGSGTRLTVV.